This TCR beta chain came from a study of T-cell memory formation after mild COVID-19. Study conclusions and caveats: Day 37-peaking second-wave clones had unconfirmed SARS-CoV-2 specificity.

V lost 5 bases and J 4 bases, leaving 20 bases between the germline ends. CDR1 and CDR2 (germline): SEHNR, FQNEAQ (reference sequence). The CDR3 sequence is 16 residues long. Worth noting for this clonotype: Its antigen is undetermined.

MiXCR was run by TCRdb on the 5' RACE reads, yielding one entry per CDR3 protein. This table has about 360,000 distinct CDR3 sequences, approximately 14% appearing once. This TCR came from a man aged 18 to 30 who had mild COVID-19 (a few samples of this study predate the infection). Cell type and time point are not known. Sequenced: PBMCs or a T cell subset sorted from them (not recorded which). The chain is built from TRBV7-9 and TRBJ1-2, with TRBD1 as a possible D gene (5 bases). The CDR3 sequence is CASSMARTRKVYGYTF. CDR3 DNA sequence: TGTGCCAGCAGCATGGCGAGGACACGAAAAGTCTATGGCTACACCTTC.